These 9 T cell receptor beta chains originate from one sample sequenced in a study of T cell changes during pregnancy in multiple sclerosis. Measured with immunoSEQ multiplex PCR; TCRdb has only the in-frame clones, and not every one. The table lists 34,000 or so clones, 90% of them singletons, with about 10% in the top ten. Sequenced here: CD8+ T cells from peripheral blood mononuclear cells, sampled before pregnancy. The receptor set was obtained from a female donor with multiple sclerosis, enrolled in a pregnancy study.

The V and J genes are TRBV14 and TRBJ2-3, with D tentatively TRBD2 (5 bases). Germline V gives CDR1 SGHDN, CDR2 FVKESK. This CDR3 is 12 amino acids long. Trimming cost V 2 bases and J 6 bases, with 6 bases left between them. CDR3 DNA sequence: TGTGCCAGCAGCCAACTAGCCGATACGCAGTATTTT. Its translation: CASSQLADTQYF.

V and J are TRBV4-3 and TRBJ1-2; 10 bases agree with TRBD1. The germline V gene has CDR1 LGHNA and CDR2 YSLEER. V dropped 3 bases and J dropped 4; count of bases not matched to a gene: 2. This CDR3 spans 14 amino acids. The CDR3, as DNA: TGCGCCAGCAGCCAGGGACAGGGGAGCTATGGCTACACCTTC. It is translated as CASSQGQGSYGYTF.

This clone was counted between two and nine times. The chain is built from TRBV6-1 and TRBJ1-5; D may be TRBD1 (5 bases). The CDR3 consists of 15 residues. V was clipped by 8 bases and J by 0 bases, with 14 bases between them. In germline, CDR1 is MNHNS, CDR2 SASEGT. CDR3 residues: CASWRGSYSNQPQHF. CDR3 sequence (DNA): TGTGCCAGCTGGAGGGGTTCTTATAGCAATCAGCCCCAGCATTTT.

The gene calls are TRBV4-2 and TRBJ2-2, with a tentative D call TRBD2 (5 bases). Germline-derived CDR1 and CDR2 are LGHNA and YNFKEQ. CDR3 size: 17 residues. V dropped 2 bases and J dropped 6 bases, with 19 bases sitting between them. The CDR3 loop is CASSQYQQWLGAGELFF. For the CDR3, the DNA is TGTGCCAGCAGCCAATATCAACAGTGGCTCGGGGCCGGGGAGCTGTTTTTT.

V and J are TRBV2 and TRBJ2-7; D is perhaps TRBD2 (5 bases). This CDR3 spans 14 amino acids. The V end was cut by 6 bases, the J end by 6 bases, with 18 bases between. The germline V gene encodes CDR1 SNHLY and CDR2 FYNNEI. The CDR3: CASRLPGYPSEQYF. DNA for the CDR3: TGTGCCAGCAGGCTTCCGGGGTACCCCAGCGAGCAGTACTTC.

This CDR3 is CASSVIGQGNNGYTF. In DNA form, the CDR3 reads TGTGCCAGCAGCGTAATTGGACAGGGGAACAATGGCTACACCTTC. The chain employs TRBV11-1 and TRBJ1-2, with 9 bases aligning to TRBD1. Losses at the gene ends were 5 bases for V and 6 bases for J; bases not matched to a gene: 10. Germline V gene lookup returns CDR1 SGHAT and CDR2 FQDESV (reference sequence). This CDR3 region has 15 residues.

By sample share, this clone is medium-sized (0.01 to 0.1%). The CDR3 region is CASSQDRGINEQYF. The CDR3 region has the DNA TGCGCCAGCAGCCAGGACAGGGGGATCAACGAGCAGTACTTC. The chain carries TRBV4-3 and TRBJ2-7; 10 bases are a match to TRBD1. Germline V gene data show CDR1 as LGHNA and CDR2 as YSLEER. V dropped 3 bases and J dropped 5; count of bases not matched to a gene: 4. There are 14 residues in the CDR3.

This clone was recorded only once. The rearrangement links TRBV11-3 to TRBJ2-3; D might be TRBD2 (6 bases). The CDR3 spans 14 residues. Germline-derived CDR1 and CDR2 are SGHNT and YENEEA. With 3 bases removed from V and 3 bases from J, the gap between germline ends came to 10 bases. The CDR3 region has the DNA TGTGCCAGCAGCTTCCACCGGGAGACAGATACGCAGTATTTT. This translates into CASSFHRETDTQYF.

The DNA for the CDR3 is TGTGCCAGCAGTCGTGCTAGCGCTTACAATGAGCAGTTCTTC. Its translation: CASSRASAYNEQFF. The chain employs TRBV27 and TRBJ2-1; D is possibly TRBD2 (6 bases). Germline-derived CDR1 and CDR2 are MNHEY and SMNVEV (reference sequence). The CDR3 extends over 14 amino acids. The V end was cut by 5 bases, the J end by 4 bases, with 12 bases between.